This entry lists 12 T cell receptor beta chains sequenced from one sample in a study of naive and memory T cell subsets (dated by TCRdb to 2015 to 2018). The library relied on 5' RACE. Sequencing was performed on an Illumina MiSeq. The ligated cDNA was amplified in four rounds of PCR with nested alpha and beta constant region primers together with the SP2 primer. TCRdb passed the public sequencing reads through fastp at Q25 and MiXCR, retaining productive beta sequences. Rows merge per CDR3 protein into single entries with the most common DNA and genes. The sample table shows tens of thousands of distinct CDR3 sequences, and under 10% are seen once. The ten largest make up about 8.9% of the sample. Using 3' ligation of a UMI-containing oligonucleotide to TCR cDNA, the study laid out a robust and sensitive protocol to amplify, sequence and analyze TCRs. These receptors all come from a female donor in good health.

This clonotype has a handful of counts. DNA of the CDR3: TGTGCCAGCAGTGCTTCCCGGGTTACCGGGGAGCTGTTTTTT. Its protein product is CASSASRVTGELFF. The chain links TRBV25-1 to TRBJ2-2; unclear D gene. The CDR3 spans 14 residues. Looked up from germline, CDR1 is MGHDK and CDR2 is SYGVNS. Trimming took off 4 bases at V and 5 bases at J, with 11 bases between the two ends.

This clonotype was picked up many times. This CDR3 is CASRTLNQPQHF. CDR3 DNA sequence: TGTGCCAGCCGGACCCTCAATCAGCCCCAGCATTTT. The J gene is TRBJ1-5, the V gene TRBV6-5, with unresolved D. The CDR3 has 12 residues. CDR1 is MNHEY, CDR2 SVGAGI, per germline. V lost 8 bases to trimming and J lost 3 bases, with 8 bases between them.

Worth noting for this clonotype: The junction shows a germline mismatch at one end, possibly a read error. The rearrangement joins TRBV2 to TRBJ1-2; TRBD1 is a possible D gene (6 bases). The V gene's germline CDR1 is SNHLY and CDR2 FYNNEI. The CDR3 spans 14 residues. The CDR3 loop reads CASSGQAEGSGDTF. CDR3 in DNA: TGTGCCAGCAGTGGACAGGCTGAGGGGAGTGGCGACACCTTC.

CDR3 region: CASSLGQRGKETQYF. In nucleotides, the CDR3 is TGTGCCAGCAGCTTGGGGCAAAGGGGGAAAGAGACCCAGTACTTC. The V and J genes are TRBV7-3 and TRBJ2-5; possible D gene TRBD1, 6 bases. CDR3 length: 15 residues. Germline V CDR1 and CDR2: SGHTA, FQGTGA. V lost 3 bases to trimming and J lost 3 bases, with 14 bases between them.

Points on this clonotype: This may be a read error, as it is one base from a much larger clone. The V gene is TRBV5-8, the J gene TRBJ1-2; D not resolved. CDR1 is SGHTS, CDR2 YDEGEE, per germline. This CDR3 contains 15 residues. CDR3 nucleotides: TGTGCCAGCAGCTTGGTAGCGCCCGCTTCTTATGGCGACACCTTC. This translates into CASSLVAPASYGDTF.

At least ten counts were recorded for this clonotype. The chain employs TRBV4-3 and TRBJ2-3; D may be TRBD1 (5 bases). V dropped 4 bases and J dropped 6 bases, with 20 bases sitting between them. CDR1 and CDR2 from the germline V gene are LGHNA and YSLEER. CDR3 length equals 16 residues. CDR3 sequence reads: CASSLGHSVLFDTQYF. The CDR3 DNA reads TGCGCCAGCAGCCTGGGGCATTCCGTCTTGTTTGATACGCAGTATTTT.

This clonotype was observed a handful of times. V and J are TRBV11-1 and TRBJ2-1; D uncertain. Germline V gene sequence: CDR1 SGHAT, CDR2 FQDESV (reference sequence). The ends were cut back, 4 bases at V and 7 bases at J, with 17 bases in the middle. There are 15 residues in the CDR3. This CDR3 is CASSSSPSIRNEQFF. The CDR3 DNA is TGTGCCAGCAGCTCATCCCCCAGCATCAGAAATGAGCAGTTCTTC. Filled out from reference TRBV11-1 and TRBJ2-1, the complete variable domain reads EAEVAQSPRYKITEKSQAVAFWCDPISGHATLYWYRQILGQGPELLVQFQDESVVDDSQLPKDRFSAERLKGVDSTLKIQPAELGDSAMYLCASSSSPSIRNEQFFGPGTRLTVL.

This clonotype was seen at least ten times. The chain combines TRBV12-3 or TRBV12-4 with TRBJ2-2; the match to TRBD2 covers 12 bases. This CDR3 region has 16 residues. V lost 4 bases to trimming and J lost 3 bases; unmatched junction nucleotides: 3. The CDR3 sequence is CASSWTSGVDTGELFF. The CDR3 nucleotides are TGTGCCAGCAGTTGGACTAGCGGGGTTGACACCGGGGAGCTGTTTTTT.

About this clonotype itself: This may come from a read error, since a much larger clone is one base off. The chain recombines TRBV6-2 or TRBV6-3 with TRBJ1-2; 7 bases align to TRBD1. The CDR3 has 13 residues. Germline V gives CDR1 MNHEY, CDR2 SVGEGT. The CDR3 region is CASSTGTDYGDTF. CDR3 sequence (DNA): TGTGCCAGCAGTACCGGGACAGACTATGGCGACACCTTC.

This rearrangement joins TRBV6-6 to TRBJ1-5; TRBD1 is a possible D gene (5 bases). CDR3 length: 15 amino acids. CDR1 and CDR2 (germline): MNHNY, SVGAGI (reference sequence). The V gene lost 5 bases and the J gene lost 1 base, with 12 bases spanning the gap. Here the CDR3 DNA reads TGTGCCAGCAGTATCCGCCGGGACAGCAATCAGCCCCAGCATTTT. It translates to CASSIRRDSNQPQHF.

There are a few counts of this clonotype. V is TRBV30 and J is TRBJ1-5, with a weak D call TRBD1 (5 bases). V was shortened by 0 bases and J by 6 bases, with 18 bases between the two germline ends. The CDR3 spans 16 residues. Germline V lookup: CDR1 GTSNPN, CDR2 SVGIG (reference sequence). CDR3 protein: CAWSVPPAGRGQPQHF. For the CDR3, the DNA is TGTGCCTGGAGTGTACCCCCTGCAGGGAGGGGTCAGCCCCAGCATTTT. Based on the CDR3 plus reference TRBV30 and TRBJ1-5, the full variable domain is SQTIHQWPATLVQPVGSPLSLECTVEGTSNPNLYWYRQAAGRGLQLLFYSVGIGQISSEVPQNLSASRPQDRQFILSSKKLLLSDSGFYLCAWSVPPAGRGQPQHFGDGTRLSIL.

The chain recombines TRBV28 with TRBJ2-1; tentatively, D is TRBD1 (6 bases). Germline V gene data show CDR1 as MDHEN and CDR2 as SYDVKM. V was trimmed by 5 bases and J by 0 bases, leaving 14 bases between them. The length of the CDR3 is 16 residues. CDR3 sequence reads: CASSGARGGSYNEQFF. CDR3 sequence (DNA): TGTGCCAGCAGTGGGGCCAGGGGCGGCTCCTACAATGAGCAGTTCTTC.